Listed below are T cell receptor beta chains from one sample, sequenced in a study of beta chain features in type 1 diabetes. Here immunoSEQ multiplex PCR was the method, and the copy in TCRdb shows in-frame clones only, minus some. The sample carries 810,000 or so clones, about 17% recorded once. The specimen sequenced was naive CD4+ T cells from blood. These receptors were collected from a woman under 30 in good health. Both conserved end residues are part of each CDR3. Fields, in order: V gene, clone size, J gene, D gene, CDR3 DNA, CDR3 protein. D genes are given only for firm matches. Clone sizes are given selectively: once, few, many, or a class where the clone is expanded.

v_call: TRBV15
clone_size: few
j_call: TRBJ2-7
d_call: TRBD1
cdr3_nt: TGTGCCACCAGCAGGGGACAGAGGGGCTACGAGCAGTACTTC
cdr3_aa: CATSRGQRGYEQYF

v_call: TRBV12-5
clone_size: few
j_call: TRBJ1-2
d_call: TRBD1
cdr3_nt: TGTGCTAGTGGTTTGGCGGGGACAGCATCGTATGGCTACACCTTC
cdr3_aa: CASGLAGTASYGYTF

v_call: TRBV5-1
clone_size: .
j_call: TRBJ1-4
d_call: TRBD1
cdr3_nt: TGCGCCAGCAGCACGGACAGGGTGAATGAAAAACTGTTTTTT
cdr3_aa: CASSTDRVNEKLFF

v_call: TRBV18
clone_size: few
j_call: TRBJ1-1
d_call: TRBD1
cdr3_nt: TGTGCCAGCTCAACCGGGACAGGGGGATACACTGAAGCTTTCTTT
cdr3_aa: CASSTGTGGYTEAFF

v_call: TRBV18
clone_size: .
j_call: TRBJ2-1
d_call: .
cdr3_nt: TGTGCCAGCTCACCCCCCGGCTTCTCCATCCATGAGCAGTTCTTC
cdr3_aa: CASSPPGFSIHEQFF

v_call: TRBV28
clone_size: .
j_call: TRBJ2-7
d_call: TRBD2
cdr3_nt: TGTGCCAGCAGTTTATGGGGCGGGAGTGGATACGAGCAGTACTTC
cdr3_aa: CASSLWGGSGYEQYF

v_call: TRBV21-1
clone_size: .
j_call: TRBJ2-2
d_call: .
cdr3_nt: .
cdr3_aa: CASSNRGVSPGSCFF

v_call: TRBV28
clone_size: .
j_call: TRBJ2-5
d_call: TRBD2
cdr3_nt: TGTGCCAGCAGTACTCGGTCGGGACTAAGAAAGTGGACCCAGTACTTC
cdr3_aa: CASSTRSGLRKWTQYF

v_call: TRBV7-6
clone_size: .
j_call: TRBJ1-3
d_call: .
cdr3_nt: TGTGCCAGCAGCTTAGAGTCGCATTCGGGGACCATATATTTT
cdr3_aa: CASSLESHSGTIYF

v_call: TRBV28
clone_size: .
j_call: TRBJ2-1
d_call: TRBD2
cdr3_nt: TGTGCCAGCAGCTCAACCGGGACTAGCGGAAACAATGAGCAGTTCTTC
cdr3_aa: CASSSTGTSGNNEQFF

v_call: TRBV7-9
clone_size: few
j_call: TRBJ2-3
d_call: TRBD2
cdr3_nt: TGTGCCAGCAGCTTCGGTCACGCGGGACTAGCGGGAGAAGATACGCAGTATTTT
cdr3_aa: CASSFGHAGLAGEDTQYF

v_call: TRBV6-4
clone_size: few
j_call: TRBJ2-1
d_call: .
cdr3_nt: TGTGCCAGCAGTAAAACGGAATCGTCCTACAATGAGCAGTTCTTC
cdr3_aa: CASSKTESSYNEQFF

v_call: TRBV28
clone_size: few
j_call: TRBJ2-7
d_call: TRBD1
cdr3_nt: TGTGCCAGCAGTTTACCGGGACAGAGCTACGAGCAGTACTTC
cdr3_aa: CASSLPGQSYEQYF

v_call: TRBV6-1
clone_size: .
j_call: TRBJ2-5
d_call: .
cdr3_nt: TGTGCCAGCAGTGGCGGACAAATGGAGACCCAGTACTTC
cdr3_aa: CASSGGQMETQYF

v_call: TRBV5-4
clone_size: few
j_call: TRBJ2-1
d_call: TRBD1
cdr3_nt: TGTGCCAGCAGCCCTAGACAGGGGGCCTACAATGAGCAGTTCTTC
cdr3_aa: CASSPRQGAYNEQFF

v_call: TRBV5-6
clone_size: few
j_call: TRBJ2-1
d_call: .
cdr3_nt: TGTGCCAGCAGCTTGGATCCAAATGAGCAGTTCTTC
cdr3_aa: CASSLDPNEQFF

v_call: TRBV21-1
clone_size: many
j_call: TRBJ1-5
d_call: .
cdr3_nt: TGTTATGACACAGGGGGATATCAGCCCCAGCATTTT
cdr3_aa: CYDTGGYQPQHF

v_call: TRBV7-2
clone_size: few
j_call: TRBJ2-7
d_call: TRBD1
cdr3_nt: TGTGCCAGCAGCTTAAACCCGATCTCCGGGACAGCCTCCTACGAGCAGTACTTC
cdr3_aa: CASSLNPISGTASYEQYF

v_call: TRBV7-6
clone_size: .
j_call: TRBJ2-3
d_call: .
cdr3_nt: TGTGCCAGCATGTCGACAGCGTCCAGGAGCGATACGCAGTATTTT
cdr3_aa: CASMSTASRSDTQYF

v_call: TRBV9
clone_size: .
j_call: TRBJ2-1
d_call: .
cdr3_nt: TGTGCCAGCAGCGTAGCCCCCAACCGTCAGGAGTTCTTC
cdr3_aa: CASSVAPNRQEFF

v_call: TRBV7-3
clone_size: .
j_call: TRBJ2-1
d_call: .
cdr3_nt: TGTGCCAGCAGTGGCTCCGGGAACTACAATGAGCAGTTCTTC
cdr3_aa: CASSGSGNYNEQFF

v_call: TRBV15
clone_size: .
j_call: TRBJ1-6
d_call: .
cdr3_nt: TGTGCCACCAGCAGACCCCCTTCCGGGACAAGACATTCACCCCTCCACTTT
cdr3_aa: CATSRPPSGTRHSPLHF

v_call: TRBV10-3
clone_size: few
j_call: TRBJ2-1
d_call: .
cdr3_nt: TGTGCCACCAACGGGGGCAATGAGCAGTTCTTC
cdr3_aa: CATNGGNEQFF

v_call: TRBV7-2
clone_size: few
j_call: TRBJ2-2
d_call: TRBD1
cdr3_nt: TGTGCCAGCAGCTGGGACAGGGTGAACACCGGGGAGCTGTTTTTT
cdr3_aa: CASSWDRVNTGELFF

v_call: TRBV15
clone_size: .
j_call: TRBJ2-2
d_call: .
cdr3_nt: TGTGCCACCAGCAGAGATCAGCTCGGGAGTAACGCCGGGGAGCTGTTTTTT
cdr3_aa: CATSRDQLGSNAGELFF

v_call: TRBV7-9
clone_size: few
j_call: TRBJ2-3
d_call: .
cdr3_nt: TGTGCCAGCAGCCGGGGGATCGGGACAGATACGCAGTATTTT
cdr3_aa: CASSRGIGTDTQYF

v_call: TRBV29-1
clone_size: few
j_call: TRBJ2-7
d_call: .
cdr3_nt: TGCAGCGCCCTCCCGTCGCGCCGGGACTCTCTTTTTAACTACGAGCAGTACTTC
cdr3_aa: CSALPSRRDSLFNYEQYF

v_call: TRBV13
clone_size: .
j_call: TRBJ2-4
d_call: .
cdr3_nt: TGTGCCAGCAGCTGGGAAGGGGGGAGGCAAAACATTCAGTACTTC
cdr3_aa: CASSWEGGRQNIQYF

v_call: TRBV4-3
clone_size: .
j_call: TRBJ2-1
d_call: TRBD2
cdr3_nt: TGCGCCAGCAGCCAAGATGCCCTAGCGGGGTGGGTCCAGTTCTTC
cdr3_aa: CASSQDALAGWVQFF

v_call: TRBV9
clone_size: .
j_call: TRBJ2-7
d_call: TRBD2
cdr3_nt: TGTGCCAGCAGCGTAGGGGACGGGCTAGCGGGAACCGAGCAGTACTTC
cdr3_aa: CASSVGDGLAGTEQYF

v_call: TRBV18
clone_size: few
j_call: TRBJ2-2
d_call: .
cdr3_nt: TGTGCCAGCTCACTCAACACCCGCACCGGGGAGCTGTTTTTT
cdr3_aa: CASSLNTRTGELFF

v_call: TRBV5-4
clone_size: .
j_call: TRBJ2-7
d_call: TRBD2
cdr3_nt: TGTGCCAGCAGCCCGGGGACTAGCGGGAGGGCCTCCTACGAGCAGTACTTC
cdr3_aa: CASSPGTSGRASYEQYF

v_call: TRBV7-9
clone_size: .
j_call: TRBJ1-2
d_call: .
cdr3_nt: TGTGCCAGCAGGCTAGCAGAAGGGCAGGATAACTATGGCTACACCTTC
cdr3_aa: CASRLAEGQDNYGYTF

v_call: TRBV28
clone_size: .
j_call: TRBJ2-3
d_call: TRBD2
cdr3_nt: TGTGCCAGCAGTTTATCTCTAGGGGCGGGAGTTCAAGATACGCAGTATTTT
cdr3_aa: CASSLSLGAGVQDTQYF

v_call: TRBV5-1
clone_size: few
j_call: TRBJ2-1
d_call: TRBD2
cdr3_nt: TGCGCCAGCAGCCTTAGCGGGAACACATACAATGAGCAGTTCTTC
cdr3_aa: CASSLSGNTYNEQFF

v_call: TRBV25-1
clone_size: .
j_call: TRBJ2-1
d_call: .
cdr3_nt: TGTGCCAGCAGTCAGGGACTGGAATACAATGAGCAGTTCTTC
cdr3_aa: CASSQGLEYNEQFF

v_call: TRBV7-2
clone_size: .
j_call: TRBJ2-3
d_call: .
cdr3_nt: TGTGCCAGCAGCTTACTTGGTGGCAGTGCCCTCACAGATACGCAGTATTTT
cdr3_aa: CASSLLGGSALTDTQYF

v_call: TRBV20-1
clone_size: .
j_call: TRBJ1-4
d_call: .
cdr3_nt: TGCGGCTTTCCAACTAATGAAAAACTGTTTTTT
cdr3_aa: CGFPTNEKLFF

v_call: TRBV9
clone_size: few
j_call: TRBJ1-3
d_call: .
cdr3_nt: TGTGCCAGCAGCGTAGGAACAGGGAGGTTCTCTGGAAACACCATATATTTT
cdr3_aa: CASSVGTGRFSGNTIYF

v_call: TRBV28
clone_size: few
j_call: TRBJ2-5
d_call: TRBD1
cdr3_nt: TGTGCCAGCAGTTCCCCCGGGACAGGGGGGGCGGAGACCCAGTACTTC
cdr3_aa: CASSSPGTGGAETQYF

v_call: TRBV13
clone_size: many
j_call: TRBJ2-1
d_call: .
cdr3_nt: TGTGCCAGCAGCTCCCCCCGAGGGAGTTCCTACAATGAGCAGTTCTTC
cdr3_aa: CASSSPRGSSYNEQFF

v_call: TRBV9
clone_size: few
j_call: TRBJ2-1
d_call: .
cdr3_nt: TGTGCCAGCAGCGTAGGTCCGATTGAGCAGTTCTTC
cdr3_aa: CASSVGPIEQFF

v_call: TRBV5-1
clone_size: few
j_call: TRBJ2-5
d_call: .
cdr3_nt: TGCGCCAGCAGCTTGAGGAATCAAGAGACCCAGTACTTC
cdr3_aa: CASSLRNQETQYF

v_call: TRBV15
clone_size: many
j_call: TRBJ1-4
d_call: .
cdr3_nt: TGTGCCACCAGCGGGCCTTGGGTAGAGGAAAAACTGTTTTTT
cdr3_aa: CATSGPWVEEKLFF